The 10 T cell receptor beta chains below all came from one sample that was sequenced in a study of radiotherapy plus CTLA-4 blockade in lung cancer. Assay used: immunoSEQ multiplex PCR; TCRdb lists only in-frame clones, some missing. The sample lists 65,000 to 85,000 clones; roughly three quarters were seen once. Here the sequenced sample was peripheral blood, taken from a patient treated with radiotherapy plus ipilimumab. Every receptor here comes from a human donor with non-small cell lung cancer whose response to radiotherapy plus ipilimumab could not be evaluated. Some clones in this sample may be carry-over from other donors' samples.

This sequence joins TRBV6-5 and TRBJ2-7, with D possibly TRBD2 on 5 matching bases. Germline V gives CDR1 MNHEY, CDR2 SVGAGI. CDR3 length equals 13 residues. V lost 3 bases and J 5 bases, leaving 11 bases between the germline ends. Here the CDR3 DNA reads TGTGCCAGCAGTTATGCGGGCACCGACGAGCAGTACTTC. Protein product: CASSYAGTDEQYF.

The chain has TRBV11-1 and TRBJ1-1; no clear D. Trimming removed 3 bases at V and 1 base at J, with 9 bases between. The CDR3 has 14 residues. The germline CDR1 and CDR2 sequences are SGHAT and FQDESV (reference sequence). The CDR3 region is CASSFRVRNTEAFF. CDR3 nucleotides: TGTGCCAGCAGCTTCCGGGTTAGGAACACTGAAGCTTTCTTT.

This chain joins TRBV7-2 and TRBJ1-2; 7 nucleotides agree with TRBD1. CDR3 length equals 15 residues. The ends lost 4 bases at V and 7 bases at J; junction bases unmatched: 12. Germline values: CDR1 SGHTA, CDR2 FQGNSA. CDR3 DNA: TGTGCCAGCAGCTCAGGGACAGCGAGCGTAAGTGGCTACACCTTC. It encodes CASSSGTASVSGYTF.

The rearrangement joins TRBV7-9 to TRBJ1-2, with D maybe TRBD1 (6 bases). V was cut by 3 bases and J by 6 bases, with 17 bases left in between. The CDR3 extends over 15 amino acids. In germline, CDR1 is SEHNR, CDR2 FQNEAQ (reference sequence). CDR3 in DNA: TGTGCCAGCAGCTTGGATATGGGGGCAGGTGATGGCTACACCTTC. Translation gives CASSLDMGAGDGYTF.

The rearrangement joins TRBV5-1 to TRBJ2-1; TRBD1 aligns across 7 bases. The CDR3 consists of 16 residues. Germline lookup yields CDR1 SGHRS and CDR2 YFSETQ. With V trimmed by 4 bases and J by 0 bases, 7 bases remained unmatched. CDR3: CASSRSGTASYNEQFF. CDR3 nucleotides: TGCGCCAGCAGCCGGTCCGGGACAGCCTCCTACAATGAGCAGTTCTTC.

The chain links TRBV9 to TRBJ1-2, with 11 nucleotides matching TRBD1. Germline CDR1 SGDLS, CDR2 YYNGEE. The CDR3 loop spans 15 amino acids. The V and J ends lost 0 bases and 7 bases, in that order; junction bases with no gene match: 5. CDR3: CASSVEVGTGGGYTF. DNA for the CDR3: TGTGCCAGCAGCGTAGAAGTAGGGACAGGGGGTGGCTACACCTTC.

As to this clone: The junction departs from the called germline gene at one end, perhaps through a read error. This sequence joins TRBV18 and TRBJ1-3; D uncertain. Germline V gene data show CDR1 as KGHSH and CDR2 as LQKENI. The CDR3 covers 15 residues. Here the CDR3 reads CASSPPTRSGNTTYF. In DNA, the CDR3 is TGTGCCAGCTCACCACCGACACGCTCTGGAAACACCACATATTTT.

V usage is TRBV19 and J usage is TRBJ1-2; unclear D gene. V lost 5 bases and J 4 bases, leaving 8 bases between the germline ends. There are 12 residues in the CDR3. In germline, CDR1 is LNHDA, CDR2 SQIVND (reference sequence). This CDR3 is CASSAALYGYTF. The CDR3 bases are TGTGCCAGTAGTGCGGCCCTCTATGGCTACACCTTC.

The J gene is TRBJ1-1, the V gene TRBV7-2; 8 bases fit TRBD1. The CDR3 length is 15 residues. Germline V gene lookup returns CDR1 SGHTA and CDR2 FQGNSA. V trimming: 3 bases; J trimming: 2 bases; junction bases outside the gene matches: 5. The CDR3 sequence: CASSFRTGPNTEAFF. CDR3 sequence (DNA): TGTGCCAGCAGCTTTAGGACAGGGCCCAACACTGAAGCTTTCTTT.

The rearrangement uses TRBV29-1 and TRBJ2-7, with TRBD1 identical over 10 bases. The junction had 8 bases not matched to a gene; V was cut back by 7 bases and J by 5 bases. The germline CDR1 and CDR2 sequences are SQVTM and ANQGSEA. This CDR3 has 13 amino acids. CDR3 coding DNA: TGCAGCGGCCGGGACAGGGGTTGGGACGAGCAGTACTTC. This translates into CSGRDRGWDEQYF.